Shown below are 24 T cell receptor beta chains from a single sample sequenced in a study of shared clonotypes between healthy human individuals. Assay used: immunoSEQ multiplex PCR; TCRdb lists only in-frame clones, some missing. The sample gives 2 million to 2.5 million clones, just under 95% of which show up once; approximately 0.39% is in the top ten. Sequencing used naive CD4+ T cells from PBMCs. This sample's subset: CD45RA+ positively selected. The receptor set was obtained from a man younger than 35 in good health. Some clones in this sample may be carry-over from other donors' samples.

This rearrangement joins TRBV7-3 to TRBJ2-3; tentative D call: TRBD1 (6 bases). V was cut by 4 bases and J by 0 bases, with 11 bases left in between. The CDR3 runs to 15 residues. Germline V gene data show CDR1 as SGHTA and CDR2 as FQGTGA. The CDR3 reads CASSSLQGSTDTQYF. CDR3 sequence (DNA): TGTGCCAGCAGCTCCCTACAGGGTAGCACAGATACGCAGTATTTT.

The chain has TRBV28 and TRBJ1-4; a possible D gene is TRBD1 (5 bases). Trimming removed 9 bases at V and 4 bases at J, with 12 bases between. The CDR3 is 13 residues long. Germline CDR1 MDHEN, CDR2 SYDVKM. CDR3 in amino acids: CASFDSFNEKLFF. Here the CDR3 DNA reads TGTGCCAGTTTCGACAGCTTTAATGAAAAACTGTTTTTT.

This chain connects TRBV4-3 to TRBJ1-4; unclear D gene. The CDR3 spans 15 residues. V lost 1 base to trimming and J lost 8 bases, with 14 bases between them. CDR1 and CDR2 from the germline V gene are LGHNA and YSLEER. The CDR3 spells CASSQVVATGEKLFF. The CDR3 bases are TGCGCCAGCAGCCAAGTAGTGGCCACGGGGGAAAAACTGTTTTTT.

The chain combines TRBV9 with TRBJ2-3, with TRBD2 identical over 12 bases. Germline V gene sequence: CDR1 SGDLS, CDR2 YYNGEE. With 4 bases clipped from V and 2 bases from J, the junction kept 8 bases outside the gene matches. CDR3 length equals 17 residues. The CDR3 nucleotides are TGTGCCAGCAGCTACCTACTAGCGGGGGGATTCACAGATACGCAGTATTTT. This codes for CASSYLLAGGFTDTQYF.

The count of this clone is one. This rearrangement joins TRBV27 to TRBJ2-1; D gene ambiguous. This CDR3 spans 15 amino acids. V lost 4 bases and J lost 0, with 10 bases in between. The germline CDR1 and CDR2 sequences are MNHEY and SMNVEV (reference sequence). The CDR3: CASSSRPVSYNEQFF. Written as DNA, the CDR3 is TGTGCCAGCAGTTCCCGCCCGGTCTCCTACAATGAGCAGTTCTTC.

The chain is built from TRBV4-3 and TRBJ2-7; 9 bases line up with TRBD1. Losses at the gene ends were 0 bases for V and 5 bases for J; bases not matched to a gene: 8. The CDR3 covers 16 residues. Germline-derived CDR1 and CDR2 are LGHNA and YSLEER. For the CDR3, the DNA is TGCGCCAGCAGCCAAGATCCGGGACAGGGACGGAACGAGCAGTACTTC. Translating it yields CASSQDPGQGRNEQYF.

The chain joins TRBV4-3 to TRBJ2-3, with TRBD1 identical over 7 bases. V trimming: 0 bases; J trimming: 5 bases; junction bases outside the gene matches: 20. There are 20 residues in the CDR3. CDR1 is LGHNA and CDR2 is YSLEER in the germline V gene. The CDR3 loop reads CASSQDGVGGGSGHQDTQYF. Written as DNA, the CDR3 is TGCGCCAGCAGCCAAGATGGGGTAGGGGGCGGATCTGGGCATCAAGATACGCAGTATTTT.

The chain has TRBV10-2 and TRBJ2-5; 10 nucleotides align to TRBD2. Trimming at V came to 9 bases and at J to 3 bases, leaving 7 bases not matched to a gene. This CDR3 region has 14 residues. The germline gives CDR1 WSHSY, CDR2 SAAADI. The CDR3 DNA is TGCGCCAGTCTAAGCGGGAGGGCGGAAGAGACCCAGTACTTC. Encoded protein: CASLSGRAEETQYF.

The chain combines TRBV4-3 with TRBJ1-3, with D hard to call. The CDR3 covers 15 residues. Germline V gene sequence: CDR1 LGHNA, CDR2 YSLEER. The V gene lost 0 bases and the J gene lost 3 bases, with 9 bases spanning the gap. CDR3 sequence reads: CASSQEPRVGNTIYF. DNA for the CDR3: TGCGCCAGCAGCCAAGAACCGAGGGTTGGAAACACCATATATTTT.

Here the CDR3 DNA reads TGTGCCAGCAGTGATGGGCCGGCTACAGATACGCAGTATTTT. Translation gives CASSDGPATDTQYF. The V gene is TRBV6-1, the J gene TRBJ2-3, with D hard to call. Trimming stripped 3 bases from V and 3 bases from J, with 10 bases between. This CDR3 is built from 14 residues. Germline lookup yields CDR1 MNHNS and CDR2 SASEGT.

The CDR3 region is CASSLGGSSWTNQPQHF. The CDR3 DNA is TGTGCCAGCAGCTTAGGGGGTTCGAGCTGGACCAATCAGCCCCAGCATTTT. V gene TRBV7-2 combines with J gene TRBJ1-5; no firm D call. Germline V gene lookup returns CDR1 SGHTA and CDR2 FQGNSA. Trimming shortened V by 1 base and J by 3 bases, and 16 bases separated the two germline ends. The CDR3 loop spans 17 amino acids.

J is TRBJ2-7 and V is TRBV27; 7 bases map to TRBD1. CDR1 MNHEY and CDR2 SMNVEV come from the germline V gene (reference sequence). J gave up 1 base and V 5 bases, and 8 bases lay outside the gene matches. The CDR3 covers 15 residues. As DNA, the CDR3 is TGTGCCAGCAGTCCCCCCGGGACAGAGTCCTACGAGCAGTACTTC. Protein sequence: CASSPPGTESYEQYF.

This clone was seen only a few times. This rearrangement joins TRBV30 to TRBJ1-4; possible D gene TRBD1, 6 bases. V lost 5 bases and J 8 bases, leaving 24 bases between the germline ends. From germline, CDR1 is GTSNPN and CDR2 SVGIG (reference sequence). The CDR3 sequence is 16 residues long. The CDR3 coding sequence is TGTGCCTGGGGGGGTACAGGGCTGGCCTCGACCGAAAAACTGTTTTTT. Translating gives CAWGGTGLASTEKLFF.

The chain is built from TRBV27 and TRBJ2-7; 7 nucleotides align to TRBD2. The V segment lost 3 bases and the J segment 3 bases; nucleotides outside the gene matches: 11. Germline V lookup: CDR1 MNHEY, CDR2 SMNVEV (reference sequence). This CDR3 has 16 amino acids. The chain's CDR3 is CASSFLRGGGDYEQYF. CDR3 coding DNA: TGTGCCAGCAGTTTTCTTCGCGGGGGAGGGGACTACGAGCAGTACTTC.

CDR3 bases: TGCAGCGTTGAAGTCGGTGGCAAAAACATTCAGTACTTC. It specifies CSVEVGGKNIQYF. The chain is built from TRBV29-1 and TRBJ2-4; D gene unclear. The CDR3 extends over 13 amino acids. The germline V and J ends were trimmed by 1 base and 3 bases, with 7 bases remaining between them. Looked up from germline, CDR1 is SQVTM and CDR2 is ANQGSEA.

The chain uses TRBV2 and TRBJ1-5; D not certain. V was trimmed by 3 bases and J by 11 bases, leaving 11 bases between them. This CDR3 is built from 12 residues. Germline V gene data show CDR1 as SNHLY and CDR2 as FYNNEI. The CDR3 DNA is TGTGCCAGCAGTGAGGTGCCCCAGGCCCAGCATTTT. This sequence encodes CASSEVPQAQHF.

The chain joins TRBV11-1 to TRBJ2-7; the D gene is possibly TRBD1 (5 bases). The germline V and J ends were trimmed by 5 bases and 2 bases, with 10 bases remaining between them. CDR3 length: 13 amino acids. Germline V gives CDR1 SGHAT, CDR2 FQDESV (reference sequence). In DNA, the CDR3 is TGTGCCAGCAGCGTACAGGTTGCCTACGAGCAGTACTTC. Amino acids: CASSVQVAYEQYF. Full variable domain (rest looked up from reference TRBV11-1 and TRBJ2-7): EAEVAQSPRYKITEKSQAVAFWCDPISGHATLYWYRQILGQGPELLVQFQDESVVDDSQLPKDRFSAERLKGVDSTLKIQPAELGDSAMYLCASSVQVAYEQYFGPGTRLTVT.

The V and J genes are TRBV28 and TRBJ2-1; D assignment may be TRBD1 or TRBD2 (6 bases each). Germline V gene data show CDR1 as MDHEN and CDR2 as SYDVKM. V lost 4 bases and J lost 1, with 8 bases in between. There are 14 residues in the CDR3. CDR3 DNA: TGTGCCAGCAGTTGGAGGGGGTCCTACAATGAGCAGTTCTTC. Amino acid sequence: CASSWRGSYNEQFF.

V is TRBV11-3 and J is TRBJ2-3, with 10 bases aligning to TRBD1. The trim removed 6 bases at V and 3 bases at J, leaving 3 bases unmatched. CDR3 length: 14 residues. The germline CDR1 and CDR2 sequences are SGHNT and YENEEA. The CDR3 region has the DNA TGTGCCAGCAGAGGGACAGGGGAGACAGATACGCAGTATTTT. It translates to CASRGTGETDTQYF.

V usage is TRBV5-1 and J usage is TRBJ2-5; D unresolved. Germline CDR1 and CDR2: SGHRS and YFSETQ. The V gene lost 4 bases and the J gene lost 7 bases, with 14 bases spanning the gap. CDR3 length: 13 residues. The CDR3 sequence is CASSVIPGPTQYF. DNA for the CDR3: TGCGCCAGCAGCGTGATCCCCGGCCCGACCCAGTACTTC.

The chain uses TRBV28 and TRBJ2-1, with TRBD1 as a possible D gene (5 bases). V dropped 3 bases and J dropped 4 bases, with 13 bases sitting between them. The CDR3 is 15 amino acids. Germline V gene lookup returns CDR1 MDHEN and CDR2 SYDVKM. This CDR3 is CASSLIGAQYNEQFF. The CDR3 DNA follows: TGTGCCAGCAGTTTGATAGGGGCTCAGTACAATGAGCAGTTCTTC.

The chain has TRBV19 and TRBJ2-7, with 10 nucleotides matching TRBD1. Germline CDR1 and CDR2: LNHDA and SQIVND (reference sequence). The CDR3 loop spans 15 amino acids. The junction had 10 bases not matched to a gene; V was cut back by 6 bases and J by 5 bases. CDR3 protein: CASSTTGGVVDEQYF. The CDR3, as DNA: TGTGCCAGTAGCACGACAGGGGGCGTGGTAGACGAGCAGTACTTC.

The CDR3 coding sequence is TGTGCCAGCAGCCAACTACTAGCCCGAGGGGCAGATACGCAGTATTTT. Translation: CASSQLLARGADTQYF. V and J are TRBV4-2 and TRBJ2-3, with D possibly being TRBD2 (6 bases). Trimming removed 2 bases at V and 4 bases at J, with 16 bases between. CDR1 and CDR2 from the germline V gene are LGHNA and YNFKEQ. The CDR3 covers 16 residues.

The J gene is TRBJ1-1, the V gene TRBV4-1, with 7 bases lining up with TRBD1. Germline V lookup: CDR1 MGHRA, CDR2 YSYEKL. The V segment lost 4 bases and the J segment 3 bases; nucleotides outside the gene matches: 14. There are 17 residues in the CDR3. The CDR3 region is CASSPYYRQGGYTEAFF. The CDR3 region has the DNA TGCGCCAGCAGCCCCTACTATCGACAGGGAGGATACACTGAAGCTTTCTTT.